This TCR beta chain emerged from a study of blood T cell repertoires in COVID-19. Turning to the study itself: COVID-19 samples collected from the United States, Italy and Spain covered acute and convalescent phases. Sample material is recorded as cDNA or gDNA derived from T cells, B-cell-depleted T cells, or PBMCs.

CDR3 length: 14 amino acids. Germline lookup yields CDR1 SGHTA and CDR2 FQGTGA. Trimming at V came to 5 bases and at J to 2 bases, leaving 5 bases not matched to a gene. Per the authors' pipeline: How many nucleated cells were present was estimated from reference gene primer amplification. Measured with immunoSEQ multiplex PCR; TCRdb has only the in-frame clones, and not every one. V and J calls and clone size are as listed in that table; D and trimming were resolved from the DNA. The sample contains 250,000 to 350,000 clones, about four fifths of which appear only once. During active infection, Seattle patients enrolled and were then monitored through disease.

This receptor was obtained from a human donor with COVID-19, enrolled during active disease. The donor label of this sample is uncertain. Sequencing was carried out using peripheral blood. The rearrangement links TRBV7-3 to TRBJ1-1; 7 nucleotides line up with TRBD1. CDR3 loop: CASSLNRGNTEAFF. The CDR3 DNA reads TGTGCCAGCAGCCTCAACAGGGGCAACACTGAAGCTTTCTTT.